A selection of T cell receptor beta chains follows, all from one sample in a study of CD8+ T cells in alopecia areata. Produced via immunoSEQ multiplex PCR; TCRdb's table is partial and in-frame only. The repertoire holds 30,000 to 40,000 clones, with over 60% as singletons. Sequenced material: NKG2D-low CD8+ T cells sorted from blood. These receptors were taken from a human donor with alopecia areata. Both conserved end residues are trimmed from each CDR3. Expanded clones get a size class; other rows say once, few or many, or leave the size out.

16	.	TRBV5-1	TRBJ2-3	ASSLRTSGGAGQDTQY
13	.	TRBV30	TRBJ2-7	AWSVAGTSGNEQY
10	.	TRBV27	TRBJ2-1	ASSPSGQEQF
12	.	TRBV6-5	TRBJ2-3	ASTKRGATDTQY
10	.	TRBV28	TRBJ2-7	ASSLPGYEQY
12	few	TRBV18	TRBJ2-2	ASSPPLNTGELF
13	.	TRBV6-4	TRBJ2-3	ASSSYDRSTDTQY
13	.	TRBV4-2	TRBJ2-1	ASSGTSGIVNEQF
10	.	TRBV5-6	TRBJ2-7	ASSAGDYEQY
9	.	TRBV29-1	TRBJ2-7	SVESSYEQY
14	few	TRBV7-9	TRBJ1-2	ASSFSWDREEDGYT
11	.	TRBV28	TRBJ2-7	ASSLRGLEEQY
14	few	TRBV25-1	TRBJ2-2	ASSELRDGNTGELF
11	.	TRBV4-1	TRBJ1-1	ASSQERNTEAF
13	.	TRBV6-6	TRBJ2-1	ASSQSGLADNEQF
13	.	TRBV6-1	TRBJ2-7	ASSEASGSSYEQY
17	medium-sized	TRBV4-1	TRBJ2-4	ASSRRGGAGTSGADIQY
16	medium-sized	TRBV28	TRBJ2-6	ASSPWDRELSGANVLT
15	medium-sized	TRBV7-9	TRBJ2-1	ASSRRGLAGGLREQF
10	.	TRBV7-9	TRBJ2-7	ASSARWDEQY
10	.	TRBV28	TRBJ2-7	ASKGTGVEQY
12	.	TRBV7-2	TRBJ2-5	ASNPGHRQETQY
13	.	TRBV29-1	TRBJ2-7	SVEFAGVGSYEQY
12	few	TRBV5-4	TRBJ2-4	ASSQDRSGDIQY
10	.	TRBV29-1	TRBJ1-2	SVEDWESGYT
11	.	TRBV6-4	TRBJ2-3	ASSARPEDTQY